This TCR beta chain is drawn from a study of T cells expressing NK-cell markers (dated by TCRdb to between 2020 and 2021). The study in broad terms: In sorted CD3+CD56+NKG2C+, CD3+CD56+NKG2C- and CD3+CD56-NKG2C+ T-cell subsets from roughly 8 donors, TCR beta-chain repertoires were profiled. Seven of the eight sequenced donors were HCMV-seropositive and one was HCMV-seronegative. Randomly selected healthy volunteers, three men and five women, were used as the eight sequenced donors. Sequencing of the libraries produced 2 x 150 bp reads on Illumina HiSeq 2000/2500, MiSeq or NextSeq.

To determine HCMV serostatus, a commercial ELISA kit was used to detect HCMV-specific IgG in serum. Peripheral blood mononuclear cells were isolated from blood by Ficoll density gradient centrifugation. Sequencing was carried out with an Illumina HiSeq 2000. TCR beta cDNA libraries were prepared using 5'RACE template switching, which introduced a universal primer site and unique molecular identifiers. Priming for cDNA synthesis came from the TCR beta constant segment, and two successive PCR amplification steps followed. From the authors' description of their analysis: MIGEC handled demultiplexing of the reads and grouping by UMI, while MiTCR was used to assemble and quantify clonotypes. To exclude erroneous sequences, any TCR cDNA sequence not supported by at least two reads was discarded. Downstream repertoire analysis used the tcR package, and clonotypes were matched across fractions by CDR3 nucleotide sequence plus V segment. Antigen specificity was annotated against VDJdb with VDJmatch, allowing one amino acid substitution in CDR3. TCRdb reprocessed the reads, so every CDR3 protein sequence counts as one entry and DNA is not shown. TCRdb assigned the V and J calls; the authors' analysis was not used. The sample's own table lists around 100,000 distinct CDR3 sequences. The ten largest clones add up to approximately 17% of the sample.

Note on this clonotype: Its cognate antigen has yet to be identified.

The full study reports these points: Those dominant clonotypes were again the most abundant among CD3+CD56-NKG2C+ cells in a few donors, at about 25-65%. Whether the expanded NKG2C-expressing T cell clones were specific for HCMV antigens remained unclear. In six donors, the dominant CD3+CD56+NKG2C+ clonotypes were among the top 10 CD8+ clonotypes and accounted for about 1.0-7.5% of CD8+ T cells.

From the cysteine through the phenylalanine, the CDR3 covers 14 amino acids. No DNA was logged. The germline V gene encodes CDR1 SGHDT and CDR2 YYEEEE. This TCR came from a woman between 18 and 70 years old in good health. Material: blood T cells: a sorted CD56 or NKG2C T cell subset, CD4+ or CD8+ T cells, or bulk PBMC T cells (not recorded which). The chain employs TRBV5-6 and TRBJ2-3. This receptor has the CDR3 CASSLGQTTIAQYF.